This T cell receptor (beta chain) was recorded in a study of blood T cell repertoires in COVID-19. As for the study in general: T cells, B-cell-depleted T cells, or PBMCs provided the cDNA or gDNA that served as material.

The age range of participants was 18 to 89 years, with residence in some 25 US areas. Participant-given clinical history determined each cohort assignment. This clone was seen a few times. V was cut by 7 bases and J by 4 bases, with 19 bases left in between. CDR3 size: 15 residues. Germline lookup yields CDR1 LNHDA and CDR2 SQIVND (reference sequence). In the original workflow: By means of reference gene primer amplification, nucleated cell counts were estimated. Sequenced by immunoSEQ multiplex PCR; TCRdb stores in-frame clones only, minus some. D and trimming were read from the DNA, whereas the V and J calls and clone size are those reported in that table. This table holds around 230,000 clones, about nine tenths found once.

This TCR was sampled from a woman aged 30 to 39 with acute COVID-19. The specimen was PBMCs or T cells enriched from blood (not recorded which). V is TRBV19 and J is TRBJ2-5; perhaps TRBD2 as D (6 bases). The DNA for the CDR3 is TGTGCCAGTATGCAATCCGGGACTGGCTCAGAGACCCAGTACTTC. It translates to CASMQSGTGSETQYF.